The 13 T cell receptor beta chains listed next were all sequenced from one sample in a study of patients and donors after allogeneic stem cell transplantation. TCRdb re-derived calls from the RT-PCR reads in MiXCR, one entry per CDR3 protein. The profile shows some 960,000 distinct CDR3 sequences, 18% of them singletons. Sequencing was performed on blood, either unsorted or a sorted T cell fraction (not recorded which). These receptors all stem from a human donor who was either an allogeneic HSCT recipient or a stem cell or donor lymphocyte infusion donor (not recorded which). It is not recorded whose cells these are; they may come from a transplant donor.

V is TRBV20-1 and J is TRBJ2-2; D ambiguous. V was pared by 3 bases and J by 2 bases, with 7 bases between. This CDR3 is 13 amino acids long. Germline V gene sequence: CDR1 DFQATT, CDR2 SNEGSKA (reference sequence). The CDR3 DNA follows: TGCAGTGCTAGTCTCCACAACACCGGGGAGCTGTTTTTT. Its protein is CSASLHNTGELFF.

This chain connects TRBV24-1 to TRBJ2-5; either TRBD1 or TRBD2 may fit D (6 bases each). Germline loops: CDR1 KGHDR, CDR2 SFDVKD. The CDR3 is made up of 14 amino acids. Trimming stripped 5 bases from V and 2 bases from J, with 11 bases between. CDR3 bases: TGTGCCACCAGTGTAACAGGGAGGCAAGAGACCCAGTACTTC. It specifies CATSVTGRQETQYF.

This clonotype has more than one count but fewer than ten. The V and J genes are TRBV11-2 and TRBJ2-5; no firm D call. The germline CDR1 and CDR2 sequences are SGHAT and FQNNGV. The CDR3 has 12 amino acids. V was shortened by 7 bases and J by 5 bases, with 11 bases between the two germline ends. The CDR3 sequence is CASKNQGETQYF. The DNA of the CDR3 is TGTGCCAGCAAGAACCAAGGGGAGACCCAGTACTTC.

V usage is TRBV4-3 and J usage is TRBJ2-5, with D uncertain. The V gene lost 0 bases and the J gene lost 5 bases, with 10 bases spanning the gap. The CDR3 covers 14 residues. Germline V CDR1 and CDR2: LGHNA, YSLEER. The CDR3 DNA reads TGCGCCAGCAGCCAAGATTCTTTGGGGGAGACCCAGTACTTC. This codes for CASSQDSLGETQYF.

Only a few counts were recorded for this clonotype. The chain is built from TRBV5-1 and TRBJ1-4, with a tentative D call TRBD1 (5 bases). The length of the CDR3 is 15 residues. Deletions cut 0 bases from V and 3 bases from J, with 9 bases between. Germline-derived CDR1 and CDR2 are SGHRS and YFSETQ. The CDR3 protein is CASSLGGASNEKLFF. CDR3 in DNA: TGCGCCAGCAGCTTGGGAGGGGCGTCTAATGAAAAACTGTTTTTT.

This clonotype was detected only a few times. This chain links TRBV21-1 with TRBJ2-1; the table names TRBD2, a call not compared with the DNA. TRBV21-1 is designated a pseudogene. The CDR3 extends over 15 amino acids. The CDR3 nucleotides are TGTGCCAGCAGCAAAGGGCCCTATAGGTACAATGAGCAGTTCTTC. This codes for CASSKGPYRYNEQFF.

The table lists this clonotype with many counts. The genes are TRBV12-3 or TRBV12-4 and TRBJ1-1, with 7 bases matching TRBD1. Unmatched junction bases numbered 7, after V lost 4 bases and J lost 11 bases. The CDR3 spans 12 residues. Here the CDR3 reads CASSSPGQEAFF. The CDR3 coding sequence is TGTGCCAGCAGTTCCCCCGGACAGGAGGCTTTCTTT.

This clonotype turned up a few times. The gene calls are TRBV6-2 or TRBV6-3 and TRBJ2-5; possibly TRBD2 for D (6 bases). The CDR3 spans 15 residues. Trimming shortened V by 5 bases and J by 5 bases, and 18 bases separated the two germline ends. Germline-derived CDR1 and CDR2 are MNHEY and SVGEGT. The CDR3 region is CASSREIGGMETQYF. The CDR3 nucleotides read TGTGCCAGCAGTCGCGAAATCGGGGGAATGGAGACCCAGTACTTC.

Many counts were recorded for this clonotype. The chain recombines TRBV15 with TRBJ2-2; 11 bases fit TRBD2. The CDR3 covers 18 residues. Trimming removed 4 bases from V and 4 bases from J; junction bases left unmatched: 11. The germline CDR1 and CDR2 sequences are LNHNV and YYDKDF (reference sequence). The CDR3 here is CATSNLLRLAGPTGELFF. The CDR3 nucleotides are TGTGCCACCAGCAACCTTCTACGACTAGCGGGACCCACCGGGGAGCTGTTTTTT.

J is TRBJ1-2 and V is TRBV7-8; 8 bases align to TRBD1. The CDR3 extends over 18 amino acids. CDR1 is SGHVS and CDR2 is FQNEAQ in the germline V gene. V trimming: 3 bases; J trimming: 1 base; junction bases outside the gene matches: 13. The CDR3 DNA follows: TGTGCCAGCAGCTTCCTAGACAGGGGAGCAATAATTAACTATGGCTACACCTTC. Its translation is CASSFLDRGAIINYGYTF.

There are a few counts of this clonotype. CDR3 in amino acids: CASSQDLTVYEQYF. The CDR3 nucleotides read TGCGCCAGCAGCCAAGATCTGACCGTTTACGAGCAGTACTTC. This chain uses TRBV4-1 with TRBJ2-7; unclear D gene. The length of the CDR3 is 14 residues. Trimming pared 0 bases from V and 4 bases from J, leaving 10 bases between. CDR1 and CDR2 from the germline V gene are MGHRA and YSYEKL.

This clonotype came up a few times. The chain joins TRBV25-1 to TRBJ2-7; tentatively, D is TRBD1 (5 bases). There are 12 residues in the CDR3. Germline values: CDR1 MGHDK, CDR2 SYGVNS. Trimming took off 2 bases at V and 7 bases at J, with 9 bases between the two ends. CDR3 sequence: CASSELRQEQYF. As DNA, the CDR3 is TGTGCCAGCAGTGAACTCAGACAGGAGCAGTACTTC.

This clonotype was seen a handful of times. The chain carries TRBV5-1 and TRBJ2-3; 13 nucleotides align to TRBD2. The CDR3 loop spans 18 amino acids. In germline, CDR1 is SGHRS, CDR2 YFSETQ. V was pared by 4 bases and J by 2 bases, with 10 bases of the junction left unmatched. The CDR3 nucleotides read TGCGCCAGCAGCCTCGGGACTAGCGGGATACTAACCACAGATACGCAGTATTTT. Translated, it gives CASSLGTSGILTTDTQYF.